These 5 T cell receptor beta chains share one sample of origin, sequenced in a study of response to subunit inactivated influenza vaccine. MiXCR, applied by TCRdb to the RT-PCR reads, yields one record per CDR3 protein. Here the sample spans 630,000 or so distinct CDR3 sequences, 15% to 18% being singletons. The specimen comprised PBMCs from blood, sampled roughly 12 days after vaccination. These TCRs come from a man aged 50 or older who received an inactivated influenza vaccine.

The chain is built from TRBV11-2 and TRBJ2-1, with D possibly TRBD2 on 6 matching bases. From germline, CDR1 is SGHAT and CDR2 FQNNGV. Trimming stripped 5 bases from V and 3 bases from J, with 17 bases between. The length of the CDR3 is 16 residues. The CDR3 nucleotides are TGTGCCAGCAGCCCAGCATTAGCGGCCTACTACAATGAGCAGTTCTTC. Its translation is CASSPALAAYYNEQFF.

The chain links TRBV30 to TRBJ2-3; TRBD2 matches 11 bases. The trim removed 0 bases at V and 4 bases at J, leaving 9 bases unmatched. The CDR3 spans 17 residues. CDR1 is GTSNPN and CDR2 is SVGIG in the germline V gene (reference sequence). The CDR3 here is CAWSVRTSGSFSDTQYF. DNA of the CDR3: TGTGCCTGGAGTGTACGAACTAGCGGGAGCTTTTCAGATACGCAGTATTTT.

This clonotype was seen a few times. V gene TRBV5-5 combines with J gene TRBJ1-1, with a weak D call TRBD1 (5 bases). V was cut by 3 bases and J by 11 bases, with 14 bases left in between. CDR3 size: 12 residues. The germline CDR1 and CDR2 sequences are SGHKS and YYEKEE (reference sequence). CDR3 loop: CASSSFGAGAFF. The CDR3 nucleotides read TGTGCCAGCAGCTCCTTTGGGGCGGGCGCTTTCTTT.

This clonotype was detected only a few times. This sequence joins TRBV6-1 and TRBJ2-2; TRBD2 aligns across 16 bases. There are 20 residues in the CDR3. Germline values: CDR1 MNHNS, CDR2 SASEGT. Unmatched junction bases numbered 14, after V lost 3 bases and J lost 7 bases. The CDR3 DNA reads TGTGCCAGCAGTGATCTGGGGACTAGCGGGAGGGCCGGAACCGTCGGGGAGCTGTTTTTT. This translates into CASSDLGTSGRAGTVGELFF.

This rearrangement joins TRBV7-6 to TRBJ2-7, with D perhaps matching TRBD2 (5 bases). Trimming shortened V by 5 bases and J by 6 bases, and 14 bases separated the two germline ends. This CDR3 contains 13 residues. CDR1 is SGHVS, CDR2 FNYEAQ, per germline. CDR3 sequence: CASSPRGQLEQYF. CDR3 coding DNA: TGTGCCAGCAGCCCCCGAGGGCAGCTCGAGCAGTACTTC.